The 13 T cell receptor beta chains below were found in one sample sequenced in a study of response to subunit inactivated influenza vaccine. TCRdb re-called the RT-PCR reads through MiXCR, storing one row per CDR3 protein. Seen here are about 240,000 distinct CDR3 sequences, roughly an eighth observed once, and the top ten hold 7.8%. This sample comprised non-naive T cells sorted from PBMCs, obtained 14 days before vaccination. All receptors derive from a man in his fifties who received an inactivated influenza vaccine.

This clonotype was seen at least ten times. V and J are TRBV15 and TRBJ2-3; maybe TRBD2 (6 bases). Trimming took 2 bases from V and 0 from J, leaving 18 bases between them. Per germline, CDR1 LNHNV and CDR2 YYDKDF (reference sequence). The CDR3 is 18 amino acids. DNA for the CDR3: TGTGCCACCAGCAGACTACCAGCGGGTTCCTCTAGCACAGATACGCAGTATTTT. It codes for CATSRLPAGSSSTDTQYF.

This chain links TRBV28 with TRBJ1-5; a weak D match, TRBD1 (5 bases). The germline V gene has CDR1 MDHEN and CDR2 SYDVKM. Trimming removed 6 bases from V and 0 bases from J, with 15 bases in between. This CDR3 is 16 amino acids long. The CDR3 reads CASRETETHSNQPQHF. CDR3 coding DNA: TGTGCCAGCAGAGAGACAGAGACCCATAGCAATCAGCCCCAGCATTTT. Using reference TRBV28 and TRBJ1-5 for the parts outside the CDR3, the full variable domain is DVKVTQSSRYLVKRTGEKVFLECVQDMDHENMFWYRQDPGLGLRLIYFSYDVKMKEKGDIPEGYSVSREKKERFSLILESASTNQTSMYLCASRETETHSNQPQHFGDGTRLSIL.

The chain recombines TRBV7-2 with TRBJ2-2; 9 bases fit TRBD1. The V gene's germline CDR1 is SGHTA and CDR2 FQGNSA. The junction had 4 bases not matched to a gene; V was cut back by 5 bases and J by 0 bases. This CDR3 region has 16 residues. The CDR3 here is CASSVRQGANTGELFF. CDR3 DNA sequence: TGTGCCAGCAGCGTACGACAGGGGGCGAACACCGGGGAGCTGTTTTTT.

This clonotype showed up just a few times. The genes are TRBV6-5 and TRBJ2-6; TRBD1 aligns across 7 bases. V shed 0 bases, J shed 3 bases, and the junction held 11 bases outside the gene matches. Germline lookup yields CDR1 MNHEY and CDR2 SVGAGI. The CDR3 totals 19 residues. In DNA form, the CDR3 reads TGTGCCAGCAGTTACTCGGGTACCCGCACAGGGGATGGGGCCAACGTCCTGACTTTC. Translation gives CASSYSGTRTGDGANVLTF.

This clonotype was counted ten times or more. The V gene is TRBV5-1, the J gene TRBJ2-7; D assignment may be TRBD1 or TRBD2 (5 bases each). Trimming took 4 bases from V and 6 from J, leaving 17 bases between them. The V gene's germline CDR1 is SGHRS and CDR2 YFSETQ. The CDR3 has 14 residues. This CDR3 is CASSIGTARAEQYF. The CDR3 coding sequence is TGCGCCAGCAGCATTGGGACGGCTCGGGCCGAGCAGTACTTC. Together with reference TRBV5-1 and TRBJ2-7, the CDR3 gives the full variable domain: KAGVTQTPRYLIKTRGQQVTLSCSPISGHRSVSWYQQTPGQGLQFLFEYFSETQRNKGNFPGRFSGRQFSNSRSEMNVSTLELGDSALYLCASSIGTARAEQYFGPGTRLTVT.

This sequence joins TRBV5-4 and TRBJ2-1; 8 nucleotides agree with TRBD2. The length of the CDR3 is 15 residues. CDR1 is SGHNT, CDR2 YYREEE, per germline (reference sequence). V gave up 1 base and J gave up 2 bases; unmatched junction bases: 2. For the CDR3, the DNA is TGTGCCAGCAGCTTGCGGCGGGGGGCCTACAATGAGCAGTTCTTC. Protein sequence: CASSLRRGAYNEQFF.

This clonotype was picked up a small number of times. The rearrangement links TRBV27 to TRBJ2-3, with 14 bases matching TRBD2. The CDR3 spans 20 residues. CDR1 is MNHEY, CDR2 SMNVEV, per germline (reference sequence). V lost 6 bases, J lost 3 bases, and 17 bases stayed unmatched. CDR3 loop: CASRLTPGLAGDSRTDTQYF. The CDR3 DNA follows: TGTGCCAGCAGACTCACCCCGGGACTAGCGGGAGATAGCCGAACAGATACGCAGTATTTT.

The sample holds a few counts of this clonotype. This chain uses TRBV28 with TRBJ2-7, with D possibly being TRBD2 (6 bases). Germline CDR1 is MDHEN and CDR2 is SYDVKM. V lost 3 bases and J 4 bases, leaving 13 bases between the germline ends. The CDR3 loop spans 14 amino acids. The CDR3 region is CASSFLREGYEQYF. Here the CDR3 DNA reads TGTGCCAGCAGTTTTTTGCGGGAAGGGTACGAGCAGTACTTC.

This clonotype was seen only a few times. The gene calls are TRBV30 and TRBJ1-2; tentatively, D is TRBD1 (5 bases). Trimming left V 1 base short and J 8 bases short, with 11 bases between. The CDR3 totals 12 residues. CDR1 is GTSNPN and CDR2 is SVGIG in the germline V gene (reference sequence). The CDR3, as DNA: TGTGCCTGGAGTGAGGGGATCTACGGCTACACCTTC. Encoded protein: CAWSEGIYGYTF.

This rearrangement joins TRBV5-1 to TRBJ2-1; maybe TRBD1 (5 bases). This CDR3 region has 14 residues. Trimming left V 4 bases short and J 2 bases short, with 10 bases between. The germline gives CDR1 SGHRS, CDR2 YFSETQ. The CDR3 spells CASSGHLTYNEQFF. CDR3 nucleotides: TGCGCCAGCAGCGGACACCTTACCTACAATGAGCAGTTCTTC.

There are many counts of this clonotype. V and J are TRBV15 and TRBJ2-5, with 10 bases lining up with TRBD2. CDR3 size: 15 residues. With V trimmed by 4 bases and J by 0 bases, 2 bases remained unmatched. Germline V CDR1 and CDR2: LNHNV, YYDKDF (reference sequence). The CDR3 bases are TGTGCCACCAGCACGGGGACTAGCGACCAAGAGACCCAGTACTTC. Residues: CATSTGTSDQETQYF.

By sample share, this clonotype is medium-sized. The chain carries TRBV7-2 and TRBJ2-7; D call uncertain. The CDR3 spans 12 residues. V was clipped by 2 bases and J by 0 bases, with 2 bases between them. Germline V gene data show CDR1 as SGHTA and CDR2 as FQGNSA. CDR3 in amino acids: CASSLSSYEQYF. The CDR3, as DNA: TGTGCCAGCAGCTTATCCTCCTACGAGCAGTACTTC.

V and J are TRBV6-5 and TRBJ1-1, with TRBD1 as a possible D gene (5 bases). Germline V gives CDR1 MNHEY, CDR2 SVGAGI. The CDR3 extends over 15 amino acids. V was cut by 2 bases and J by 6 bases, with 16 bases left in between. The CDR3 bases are TGTGCCAGCAGTTACGTAGGGACCTTGGGGGCTGAAGCTTTCTTT. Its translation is CASSYVGTLGAEAFF.